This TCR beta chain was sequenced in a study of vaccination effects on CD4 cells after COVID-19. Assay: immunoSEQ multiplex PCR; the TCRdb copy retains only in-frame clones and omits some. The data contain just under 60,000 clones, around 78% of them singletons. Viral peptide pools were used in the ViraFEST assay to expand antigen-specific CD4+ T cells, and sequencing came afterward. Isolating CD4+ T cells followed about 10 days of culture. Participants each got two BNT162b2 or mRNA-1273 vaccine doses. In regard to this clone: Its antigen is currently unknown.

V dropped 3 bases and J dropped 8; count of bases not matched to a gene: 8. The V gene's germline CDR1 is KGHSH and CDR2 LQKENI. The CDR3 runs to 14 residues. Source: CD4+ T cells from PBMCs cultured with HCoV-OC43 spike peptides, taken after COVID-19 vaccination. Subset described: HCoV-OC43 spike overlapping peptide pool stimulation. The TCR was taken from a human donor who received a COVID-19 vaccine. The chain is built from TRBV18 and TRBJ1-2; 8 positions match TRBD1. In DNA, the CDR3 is TGTGCCAGCTCACCGGACAGGGCGGTTTGGGGCTACACCTTC. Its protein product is CASSPDRAVWGYTF.